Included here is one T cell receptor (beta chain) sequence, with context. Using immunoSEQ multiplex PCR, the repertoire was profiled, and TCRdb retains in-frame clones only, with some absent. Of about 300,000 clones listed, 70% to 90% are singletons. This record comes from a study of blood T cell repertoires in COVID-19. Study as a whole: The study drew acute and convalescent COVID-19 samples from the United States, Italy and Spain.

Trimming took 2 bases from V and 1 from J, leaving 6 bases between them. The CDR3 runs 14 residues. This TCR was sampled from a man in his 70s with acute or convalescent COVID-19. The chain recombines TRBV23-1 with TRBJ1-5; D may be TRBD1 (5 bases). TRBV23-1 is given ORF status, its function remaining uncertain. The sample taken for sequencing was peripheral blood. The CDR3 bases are TGCGCCAGCAGTCAAGGGGGGAGCAATCAGCCCCAGCATTTT. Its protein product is CASSQGGSNQPQHF.